This TCR beta chain came from a study of T cells in Graves' hyperthyroidism and ophthalmopathy. Trimming removed 4 bases from V and 2 bases from J; junction bases left unmatched: 3. This CDR3 is built from 14 residues. CDR1 is LGHDT, CDR2 YNNKEL, per germline (reference sequence). From RNA transcripts, TCR beta CDR3 regions were amplified. A first-round RT-PCR of the TCR CDR3 used the HTBI primer set. One entry per CDR3 protein results from TCRdb running MiXCR on the multiplex PCR reads. The data contain just under 750,000 distinct CDR3 sequences, about a third of them singletons. In making diagnoses, clinical symptoms, serum thyroxine and TRAb, thyroid ultrasound and orbital computed tomography were all used. Notes on this clonotype: Its specificity is not known. Because the CDR3 is missing its conserved closing phenylalanine or tryptophan, this is likely a read error.

Study-level findings and limits: Ophthalmopathy could be told apart from stable hyperthyroidism with a 13 V-J model.

The receptor was derived from a middle-aged woman with Graves' hyperthyroidism. The chain uses TRBV3-1 and TRBJ1-1; 8 bases are a match to TRBD1. Material for sequencing was blood. In DNA, the CDR3 is TGTGCCAGCAGCCCGGGACAGGTTAACACTGAAGCTTTCCTT. Its translation is CASSPGQVNTEAFL.